A single sample is the source of the 21 T cell receptor beta chains below, sequenced in a study of T-cell memory formation after mild COVID-19. One entry per CDR3 protein results from TCRdb running MiXCR on the 5' RACE reads. The sample consists of 400,000 to 500,000 distinct CDR3 sequences, 20% of them appearing once. The sequencing input was PBMCs or a T cell subset sorted from them (not recorded which). The receptors shown here come from an adult woman who had mild COVID-19 (a few samples of this study predate the infection). Cell type and time point are not known.

This clonotype appeared a few times. V usage is TRBV29-1 and J usage is TRBJ2-2; D is unresolved. The germline V and J ends were trimmed by 1 base and 4 bases, with 4 bases remaining between them. Per germline, CDR1 SQVTM and CDR2 ANQGSEA. This CDR3 is 12 amino acids long. The CDR3 protein is CSVEGGTGELFF. The DNA of the CDR3 is TGCAGCGTTGAAGGCGGCACCGGGGAGCTGTTTTTT.

This clonotype was counted only a few times. The V call is TRBV7-9, the J call TRBJ2-4, with TRBD2 matching 13 bases. The V segment lost 5 bases and the J segment 7 bases; nucleotides outside the gene matches: 5. The CDR3 is made up of 15 amino acids. CDR1 is SEHNR and CDR2 is FQNEAQ in the germline V gene (reference sequence). Here the CDR3 reads CASSHPLAGGNIQYF. The CDR3, as DNA: TGTGCCAGCAGCCACCCACTAGCGGGGGGGAACATTCAGTACTTC.

This clonotype was seen more than once but under ten times. The chain uses TRBV5-5 and TRBJ1-1; TRBD1 agrees at 9 bases. From germline, CDR1 is SGHKS and CDR2 YYEKEE (reference sequence). The CDR3 sequence is 17 residues long. V was clipped by 1 base and J by 5 bases; unmatched bases: 12. The CDR3: CASSLKVGYRGQTEAFF. CDR3 coding DNA: TGTGCCAGCAGCTTGAAGGTTGGCTACAGGGGGCAGACTGAAGCTTTCTTT.

The table lists this clonotype with many counts. This CDR3 reads CASSLTGTGNNEQFF. The CDR3 DNA reads as TGTGCCAGCAGTCTCACTGGGACGGGGAACAATGAGCAGTTCTTC. The V and J genes are TRBV7-9 and TRBJ2-1; D tentatively reads TRBD1 or TRBD2 (5 bases each). Per the germline V gene, CDR1 is SEHNR and CDR2 is FQNEAQ (reference sequence). This CDR3 spans 15 amino acids. V gave up 6 bases and J gave up 5 bases, with 17 bases separating them.

This clonotype was seen more than once but under ten times. This chain joins TRBV9 and TRBJ2-5; 9 bases map to TRBD2. The CDR3 consists of 16 residues. Germline CDR1 and CDR2: SGDLS and YYNGEE. Trimming removed 0 bases from V and 5 bases from J; junction bases left unmatched: 8. CDR3 in DNA: TGTGCCAGCAGCGTAGTGAGTAGCGGGAGCGGGGAGACCCAGTACTTC. Translating gives CASSVVSSGSGETQYF.

J is TRBJ1-2 and V is TRBV12-3 or TRBV12-4, with D perhaps TRBD1 (5 bases). Trimming left V 5 bases short and J 0 bases short, with 13 bases between. There are 15 residues in the CDR3. The chain's CDR3 is CASSQGRRANYGYTF. The CDR3 nucleotides read TGTGCCAGCAGTCAGGGACGGAGAGCTAACTATGGCTACACCTTC.

CDR3 loop: CASSPRGISYNEQFF. The CDR3 DNA is TGTGCCAGCAGTCCTAGGGGGATTTCCTACAATGAGCAGTTCTTC. The chain uses TRBV27 and TRBJ2-1, with D maybe TRBD1 (6 bases). V was pared by 5 bases and J by 1 base, with 12 bases between. The CDR3 consists of 15 residues. Germline values: CDR1 MNHEY, CDR2 SMNVEV (reference sequence).

The V gene is TRBV7-9, the J gene TRBJ2-3, with 8 bases identical to TRBD2. The CDR3 runs to 15 residues. Germline V lookup: CDR1 SEHNR, CDR2 FQNEAQ (reference sequence). V dropped 4 bases and J dropped 6; count of bases not matched to a gene: 9. The CDR3 sequence: CASSYGAGAGDTQYF. Written as DNA, the CDR3 is TGTGCCAGCAGCTACGGAGCGGGGGCCGGTGATACGCAGTATTTT.

This chain uses TRBV7-2 with TRBJ1-2; the match to TRBD1 covers 7 bases. The CDR3 totals 14 residues. Germline CDR1 reads SGHTA; CDR2 reads FQGNSA. Germline trimming cut 3 bases from V and 4 bases from J; bases unmatched to any gene: 5. The CDR3 here is CASSFDRVLYGYTF. As DNA, the CDR3 is TGTGCCAGCAGCTTCGACAGGGTCCTCTATGGCTACACCTTC.

The chain couples TRBV30 to TRBJ1-1; unclear D gene. The germline V gene has CDR1 GTSNPN and CDR2 SVGIG (reference sequence). The V and J ends lost 2 bases and 6 bases respectively, with 4 bases between them. The CDR3 has 10 amino acids. In nucleotides, the CDR3 is TGTGCCTGGAGTTCCCCTGAAGCTTTCTTT. The encoded protein is CAWSSPEAFF.

The chain is built from TRBV5-1 and TRBJ2-7; TRBD2 matches at 7 bases. The germline V gene has CDR1 SGHRS and CDR2 YFSETQ. The junction had 10 bases not matched to a gene; V was cut back by 0 bases and J by 4 bases. There are 16 residues in the CDR3. The CDR3 sequence: CASSLAFAGELYEQYF. The CDR3 bases are TGCGCCAGCAGCTTGGCCTTCGCGGGAGAACTTTACGAGCAGTACTTC.

The chain links TRBV18 to TRBJ1-1, with D hard to call. The CDR3 sequence is 14 residues long. Per germline, CDR1 KGHSH and CDR2 LQKENI. Trimming pared 1 base from V and 1 base from J, leaving 7 bases between. In DNA, the CDR3 is TGTGCCAGCTCACCACAGTCTGAGAACACTGAAGCTTTCTTT. It codes for CASSPQSENTEAFF.

This clonotype came up many times. The genes are TRBV7-3 and TRBJ1-1; no definite D call. Trimming cost V 0 bases and J 7 bases, with 6 bases left between them. The CDR3 contains 12 residues. Per the germline V gene, CDR1 is SGHTA and CDR2 is FQGTGA. CDR3 sequence: CASSLTGGEAFF. The CDR3 DNA sequence: TGTGCCAGCAGCTTAACAGGTGGTGAAGCTTTCTTT. The entire variable domain, with the rest obtained from reference TRBV7-3 and TRBJ1-1, is as follows: GAGVSQTPSNKVTEKGKYVELRCDPISGHTALYWYRQSLGQGPEFLIYFQGTGAADDSGLPNDRFFAVRPEGSVSTLKIQRTERGDSAVYLCASSLTGGEAFFGQGTRLTVV.

The rearrangement joins TRBV12-3 or TRBV12-4 to TRBJ1-1, with D perhaps matching TRBD1 (5 bases). The CDR3 consists of 14 residues. Trimming took 2 bases from V and 1 from J, leaving 8 bases between them. The CDR3 spells CASSLLTANTEAFF. CDR3 nucleotides: TGTGCCAGCAGTTTACTGACAGCGAACACTGAAGCTTTCTTT.

V gene TRBV5-1 combines with J gene TRBJ2-1; 12 bases line up with TRBD1. Germline CDR1 reads SGHRS; CDR2 reads YFSETQ. The V gene end was trimmed by 3 bases and the J gene end by 10 bases; junction bases not matched to a gene: 5. The CDR3 is 14 amino acids. CDR3 protein: CASSSGQGAEEQFF. CDR3 DNA: TGCGCCAGCAGCTCGGGACAGGGGGCTGAAGAGCAGTTCTTC.

This clonotype was detected a few times. J is TRBJ1-1 and V is TRBV12-3 or TRBV12-4; D gene uncertain. The V gene lost 6 bases and the J gene lost 0 bases, with 14 bases spanning the gap. The CDR3 runs to 15 residues. In DNA, the CDR3 is TGTGCCAGCAGCCAAGTTAGTAATGTGAACACTGAAGCTTTCTTT. It encodes CASSQVSNVNTEAFF.

The chain employs TRBV20-1 and TRBJ2-3, with 9 bases identical to TRBD2. Germline trimming cut 0 bases from V and 2 bases from J; bases unmatched to any gene: 9. Per germline, CDR1 DFQATT and CDR2 SNEGSKA (reference sequence). The CDR3 is made up of 17 amino acids. CDR3 protein: CSARDRVSGGITDTQYF. The CDR3 bases are TGCAGTGCTAGAGATCGGGTGAGCGGGGGGATCACAGATACGCAGTATTTT.

V gene TRBV29-1 combines with J gene TRBJ2-7, with unresolved D. This CDR3 spans 13 amino acids. Germline V gene data show CDR1 as SQVTM and CDR2 as ANQGSEA. Trimming cost V 0 bases and J 2 bases, with 8 bases left between them. This CDR3 reads CSVEDLETYEQYF. For the CDR3, the DNA is TGCAGCGTTGAAGATCTAGAAACCTACGAGCAGTACTTC.

V is TRBV15 and J is TRBJ2-5; either TRBD1 or TRBD2 may supply D (6 bases each). CDR1 and CDR2 from the germline V gene are LNHNV and YYDKDF (reference sequence). This CDR3 spans 15 amino acids. Trimming removed 5 bases at V and 4 bases at J, with 17 bases between. The chain's CDR3 is CATSYGSGGGETQYF. CDR3 coding DNA: TGTGCCACCAGCTACGGTAGCGGAGGGGGAGAGACCCAGTACTTC.

This chain uses TRBV7-8 with TRBJ1-1, with D maybe TRBD1 (6 bases). Germline V CDR1 and CDR2: SGHVS, FQNEAQ. Trimming cost V 0 bases and J 4 bases, with 12 bases left between them. The CDR3 runs 15 residues. CDR3 in DNA: TGTGCCAGCAGCTTAGCGGGAAGGGGGTCCACTGAAGCTTTCTTT. This gives the protein CASSLAGRGSTEAFF.

The chain joins TRBV4-1 to TRBJ1-1; a weak D match, TRBD1 (5 bases). The CDR3 extends over 12 amino acids. Trimming stripped 1 base from V and 11 bases from J, with 11 bases between. CDR1 and CDR2 (germline): MGHRA, YSYEKL. DNA of the CDR3: TGCGCCAGCAGCCAAGTGGTGGGGGACGCTTTCTTT. Protein: CASSQVVGDAFF.